The 21 T cell receptor beta chains below were found in one sample sequenced in a study of cytomegalovirus exposure and HLA in healthy donors. PCR was performed using 60 Vbeta and 13 Jbeta primers. This table comes from immunoSEQ multiplex PCR, and its TCRdb copy is limited to in-frame clones, with some not included. The sample has around 220,000 clones; under 80% are singletons. Sequencing was done on a sample of PBMCs. These receptors were taken from a girl under 10 years old in good health and CMV-seronegative.

The V call is TRBV30, the J call TRBJ2-3, with 7 bases matching TRBD2. There are 16 residues in the CDR3. V was pared by 0 bases and J by 3 bases, with 9 bases of the junction left unmatched. Germline assignment: CDR1 GTSNPN and CDR2 SVGIG (reference sequence). In DNA, the CDR3 is TGTGCCTGGAGTGTACTCGGGCGGGAGCGGACAGATACGCAGTATTTT. As protein: CAWSVLGRERTDTQYF. The complete variable domain, with remaining parts taken from reference TRBV30 and TRBJ2-3, reads SQTIHQWPATLVQPVGSPLSLECTVEGTSNPNLYWYRQAAGRGLQLLFYSVGIGQISSEVPQNLSASRPQDRQFILSSKKLLLSDSGFYLCAWSVLGRERTDTQYFGPGTRLTVL.

The V call is TRBV11-2, the J call TRBJ1-4, with TRBD1 identical over 9 bases. V shed 0 bases and J 7 bases; nucleotides not matched to a gene: 6. The germline gives CDR1 SGHAT, CDR2 FQNNGV. This CDR3 is 16 amino acids long. CDR3: CASSLEIQGAVEKLFF. Written as DNA, the CDR3 is TGTGCCAGCAGCTTAGAAATACAGGGGGCGGTTGAAAAACTGTTTTTT.

This clone turned up a few times. The rearrangement links TRBV7-9 to TRBJ2-7; D remains unclear. CDR3 length equals 13 residues. Germline loops: CDR1 SEHNR, CDR2 FQNEAQ (reference sequence). V shed 5 bases and J shed 2 bases, with 10 bases lying between them. CDR3 bases: TGTGCCAGCAGCCCTACCCACGCCTACGAGCAGTACTTC. Its protein is CASSPTHAYEQYF.

A few counts support this clone. The rearrangement uses TRBV11-2 and TRBJ2-2; 7 nucleotides match TRBD2. J gave up 4 bases and V 4 bases, and 6 bases lay outside the gene matches. The CDR3 covers 15 residues. CDR1 is SGHAT, CDR2 FQNNGV, per germline. The CDR3 DNA follows: TGTGCCAGCAGCTACCTAGCGGTCGGCACCGGGGAGCTGTTTTTT. Translating gives CASSYLAVGTGELFF.

The chain has TRBV7-3 and TRBJ2-1; TRBD2 matches at 12 bases. V dropped 1 base and J dropped 7; count of bases not matched to a gene: 14. Germline CDR1 is SGHTA and CDR2 is FQGTGA. The CDR3 runs to 19 residues. The CDR3 sequence: CASSLKWSPRLAGGNEQFF. The CDR3 coding sequence is TGTGCCAGCAGCTTAAAGTGGTCCCCAAGGCTAGCGGGGGGGAATGAGCAGTTCTTC.

V gene TRBV19 combines with J gene TRBJ2-4; D may be TRBD2 (5 bases). Between the trimmed V and J ends, which lost 6 bases and 2 bases, there was a span of 11 bases. Germline V gene data show CDR1 as LNHDA and CDR2 as SQIVND (reference sequence). The CDR3 consists of 14 residues. This chain's CDR3 is CASRGALPKNIQYF. The CDR3 DNA sequence: TGTGCCAGTAGGGGAGCGCTACCCAAAAACATTCAGTACTTC.

The chain combines TRBV4-2 with TRBJ1-2, with 9 bases that match TRBD1. V was clipped by 2 bases and J by 1 base; unmatched bases: 5. Germline CDR1 is LGHNA and CDR2 is YNFKEQ. The CDR3 sequence is 16 residues long. CDR3 bases: TGTGCCAGCAGCCAATCTTGGGGACAGGGTAACTATGGCTACACCTTC. The encoded protein is CASSQSWGQGNYGYTF.

This clone was picked up one time. The chain combines TRBV10-2 with TRBJ2-1; 11 bases are a match to TRBD2. Germline V gene lookup returns CDR1 WSHSY and CDR2 SAAADI. CDR3 length equals 16 residues. With 6 bases clipped from V and 9 bases from J, the junction kept 13 bases outside the gene matches. The CDR3 region is CASRSPTSGGRGEQFF. The DNA for the CDR3 is TGCGCCAGCAGGAGTCCCACTAGCGGGGGTAGGGGTGAGCAGTTCTTC.

The chain recombines TRBV19 with TRBJ2-7; D unresolved. Trimming shortened V by 7 bases and J by 2 bases, and 12 bases separated the two germline ends. This CDR3 is built from 13 residues. Germline V gene data show CDR1 as LNHDA and CDR2 as SQIVND (reference sequence). The DNA of the CDR3 is TGTGCCAGTATTTCCCCACTTACCTACGAGCAGTACTTC. Translated: CASISPLTYEQYF. Together with reference TRBV19 and TRBJ2-7, the CDR3 gives the full variable domain: DGGITQSPKYLFRKEGQNVTLSCEQNLNHDAMYWYRQDPGQGLRLIYYSQIVNDFQKGDIAEGYSVSREKKESFPLTVTSAQKNPTAFYLCASISPLTYEQYFGPGTRLTVT.

This clone was seen only once. The chain employs TRBV7-9 and TRBJ2-6; 8 positions agree with TRBD1. J lost 1 base, V lost 3 bases, and 5 bases had no gene match. Germline CDR1 SEHNR, CDR2 FQNEAQ (reference sequence). This CDR3 is built from 17 residues. CDR3 coding DNA: TGTGCCAGCAGCTTCGGACAGGGTTTGTCTGGGGCCAACGTCCTGACTTTC. Protein sequence: CASSFGQGLSGANVLTF.

The rearrangement joins TRBV4-1 to TRBJ1-2, with TRBD1 matching 7 bases. The CDR3 extends over 13 amino acids. Germline V lookup: CDR1 MGHRA, CDR2 YSYEKL. The V gene end was trimmed by 8 bases and the J gene end by 2 bases; junction bases not matched to a gene: 5. The CDR3: CASRPQGNYGYTF. The CDR3 DNA follows: TGCGCCAGCCGTCCACAGGGGAACTATGGCTACACCTTC.

V gene TRBV2 combines with J gene TRBJ1-1, with 8 bases aligning to TRBD1. This CDR3 spans 13 amino acids. Looked up from germline, CDR1 is SNHLY and CDR2 is FYNNEI. V shed 4 bases, J shed 7 bases, and the junction held 5 bases outside the gene matches. In DNA form, the CDR3 reads TGTGCCAGCAGTGGACAGGGGAATGATGAAGCTTTCTTT. This translates into CASSGQGNDEAFF. The full variable domain, completed using reference TRBV2 and TRBJ1-1, is EPEVTQTPSHQVTQMGQEVILRCVPISNHLYFYWYRQILGQKVEFLVSFYNNEISEKSEIFDDQFSVERPDGSNFTLKIRSTKLEDSAMYFCASSGQGNDEAFFGQGTRLTVV.

The V and J genes are TRBV6-1 and TRBJ1-3; 10 bases agree with TRBD1. This CDR3 contains 15 residues. The germline V gene encodes CDR1 MNHNS and CDR2 SASEGT. V shed 6 bases and J 4 bases; nucleotides not matched to a gene: 6. In DNA form, the CDR3 reads TGTGCCAGCAGAAGCGGGACAGGGGCGGGAAACACCATATATTTT. Protein: CASRSGTGAGNTIYF.

This clone was counted once. V is TRBV7-2 and J is TRBJ1-2; D unclear. V lost 0 bases and J lost 7, with 6 bases in between. Germline CDR1 and CDR2: SGHTA and FQGNSA. The CDR3 spans 12 residues. The CDR3 region is CASSLAAGGYTF. CDR3 sequence (DNA): TGTGCCAGCAGCTTAGCGGCAGGTGGCTACACCTTC.

The chain links TRBV7-3 to TRBJ1-1; D is ambiguous. This CDR3 region has 13 residues. V was shortened by 6 bases and J by 2 bases, with 10 bases between the two germline ends. CDR1 is SGHTA and CDR2 is FQGTGA in the germline V gene. CDR3 DNA sequence: TGTGCCAGCAGTTTGGCCCCTAACACTGAAGCTTTCTTT. This gives the protein CASSLAPNTEAFF.

The V gene is TRBV7-6, the J gene TRBJ2-5; possible D gene TRBD2, 5 bases. Trimming shortened V by 5 bases and J by 4 bases, and 14 bases separated the two germline ends. The V gene's germline CDR1 is SGHVS and CDR2 FNYEAQ. This CDR3 is built from 14 residues. CDR3 region: CASSPVLGGETQYF. CDR3 in DNA: TGTGCCAGCAGCCCCGTACTAGGTGGAGAGACCCAGTACTTC.

Comment on this clone: The same CDR3 is also encoded by other DNA sequences in this sample. V is TRBV29-1 and J is TRBJ1-1; possibly TRBD1 for D (5 bases). The CDR3 contains 13 residues. Trimming shortened V by 6 bases and J by 1 base, and 12 bases separated the two germline ends. Germline assignment: CDR1 SQVTM and CDR2 ANQGSEA. The chain's CDR3 is CSVGGRQNTEAFF. The CDR3 bases are TGCAGCGTGGGGGGGAGGCAGAACACTGAAGCTTTCTTT.

The chain combines TRBV27 with TRBJ2-4; possible D gene TRBD1, 5 bases. Germline V CDR1 and CDR2: MNHEY, SMNVEV (reference sequence). With 5 bases removed from V and 5 bases from J, the gap between germline ends came to 19 bases. The CDR3 extends over 16 amino acids. Here the CDR3 reads CASSPSRGAQENIQYF. The CDR3 DNA is TGTGCCAGCAGTCCCTCCCGTGGGGCCCAGGAAAACATTCAGTACTTC.

The gene calls are TRBV5-1 and TRBJ2-3; 11 nucleotides align to TRBD2. V shed 3 bases, J shed 0 bases, and the junction held 3 bases outside the gene matches. CDR3 length equals 16 residues. CDR1 SGHRS and CDR2 YFSETQ come from the germline V gene. Here the CDR3 reads CASSSRLAGSTDTQYF. CDR3 DNA: TGCGCCAGCAGCTCCAGACTAGCGGGGAGCACAGATACGCAGTATTTT.

V is TRBV7-3 and J is TRBJ2-3; D possibly corresponds to TRBD1 (6 bases). From germline, CDR1 is SGHTA and CDR2 FQGTGA. V lost 8 bases to trimming and J lost 0 bases, with 15 bases between them. CDR3 length: 15 residues. The CDR3 DNA sequence: TGTGCCAGCGGCCCCTCCGGGACAAGCACAGATACGCAGTATTTT. Its protein product is CASGPSGTSTDTQYF.

This clone has just a few counts. The rearrangement joins TRBV7-9 to TRBJ2-1; weak D call: TRBD1 (5 bases). The CDR3 has 15 residues. The germline V and J ends were trimmed by 2 bases and 7 bases, with 15 bases remaining between them. CDR1 is SEHNR, CDR2 FQNEAQ, per germline (reference sequence). CDR3 nucleotides: TGTGCCAGCAGCTTACCCTTAGGGGAAGGTAATGAGCAGTTCTTC. This translates into CASSLPLGEGNEQFF.